A selection of T cell receptor beta chains follows, all from one sample in a study of blood T cell repertoires in COVID-19. Measured with immunoSEQ multiplex PCR; TCRdb has only the in-frame clones, and not every one. The sample contains 250,000 to 350,000 clones, around 86% of which appear only once. Sequencing used peripheral blood. Source of these receptors: a woman in her forties who had recovered from COVID-19. Each CDR3 is given with its conserved first and last residue. A D gene is named only where the DNA matches it firmly. Part of the rows lack a size; the others show once, few, many or a class for expanded clones.

size | D | J | V | DNA | CDR3
NA | NA | TRBJ2-2 | TRBV30 | TGTGCCTGGAGTGTATTCGGGGGAAACACCGGGGAGCTGTTTTTT | CAWSVFGGNTGELFF
NA | TRBD2 | TRBJ2-1 | TRBV9 | TGTGCCAGCAGCGGGACTAGCGGGGGCTACAATGAGCAGTTCTTC | CASSGTSGGYNEQFF
NA | NA | TRBJ2-1 | TRBV2 | TGTGCCAGCAGTGAATTACAGTCCTTTTCCTTAAAGAAGCAGTTCTTC | CASSELQSFSLKKQFF
once | TRBD2 | TRBJ2-1 | TRBV14 | TGTGCCAGCAGCCAAGGGAGCGGGAGAGGGAACAATGAGCAGTTCTTC | CASSQGSGRGNNEQFF
NA | NA | TRBJ2-2 | TRBV18 | TGTGCCAGCTCACCACTGCGAGAGACGCGCGGCGGGGAGCTGTTTTTT | CASSPLRETRGGELFF
NA | TRBD1 | TRBJ1-4 | TRBV19 | TGTGCCAGTAGTATAGGGGGACAGTCTAATGAAAAACTGTTTTTT | CASSIGGQSNEKLFF
NA | TRBD2 | TRBJ2-1 | TRBV6-5 | TGTGCCAGCAGTTATTCCGCGGGAGATGCGGATGAGCAGTTCTTC | CASSYSAGDADEQFF
NA | TRBD1 | TRBJ2-7 | TRBV2 | TGTGCCAGCAGTGGGCAGGGACAGGGGGCGTACGAGCAGTACTTC | CASSGQGQGAYEQYF
NA | TRBD1 | TRBJ1-6 | TRBV2 | TGTGCCAGCAGTTTGACAGGGGTGGGTAATTCACCCCTCCACTTT | CASSLTGVGNSPLHF
NA | TRBD2 | TRBJ2-2 | TRBV28 | TGTGCCAGCAGCCTCGGCGACCGGGGGGCGAACACCGGGGAGCTGTTTTTT | CASSLGDRGANTGELFF
NA | TRBD2 | TRBJ2-3 | TRBV2 | TGTGCCAGCAGACCAGAGGGGACTAGTGGTACGCAGTATTTT | CASRPEGTSGTQYF
NA | NA | TRBJ1-3 | TRBV18 | TGTGCCAGCTCACCAAGCACAGGGATTGGAAACACCATATATTTT | CASSPSTGIGNTIYF
NA | TRBD2 | TRBJ2-7 | TRBV3-1/TRBV3-2 | TGTGCCAGCAGCCAGAATCTAGCGGGAGAATACGAGCAGTACTTC | CASSQNLAGEYEQYF
NA | TRBD2 | TRBJ2-2 | TRBV28 | TGTGCCAGCAGTTCCCCGGGACTAGCGGGAGGGCCACCAGCCGGGGAGCTGTTTTTT | CASSSPGLAGGPPAGELFF
NA | NA | TRBJ2-5 | TRBV2 | TGTGCCAGCTCCCCCGAAGGGGGAGAGACCCAGTACTTC | CASSPEGGETQYF
NA | NA | TRBJ1-5 | TRBV27 | TGTGCCAGCAGTCCCTCCCCGGGAGGGAATCAGCCCCAGCATTTT | CASSPSPGGNQPQHF
NA | NA | TRBJ1-2 | TRBV9 | TGTGCCAGCAGCGGACTGACAGTTCTGGGCTACACCTTC | CASSGLTVLGYTF
NA | TRBD2 | TRBJ2-3 | TRBV28 | TGTGCCAGCAGTCCTGCCGGGACTAGCGGGGGGGATACGCAGTATTTT | CASSPAGTSGGDTQYF
NA | NA | TRBJ1-3 | TRBV10-3 | TGTGCCATCAGTGTGACTTTCTCTGGAAACACCATATATTTT | CAISVTFSGNTIYF
NA | TRBD1 | TRBJ1-2 | TRBV5-1 | TGCGCCAGCAGCTCGGACAGGGGGATCGGCTATGGCTACACCTTC | CASSSDRGIGYGYTF
NA | NA | TRBJ2-1 | TRBV7-9 | TGTGCCAGCAGCTTACTATTTGGCGGCGGCGGGAAGGCCTACAATGAGCAGTTCTTC | CASSLLFGGGGKAYNEQFF
NA | NA | TRBJ2-7 | TRBV3-1/TRBV3-2 | TGTGCCAGCTCCGCTACAGCCTACGAGCAGTACTTC | CASSATAYEQYF
NA | TRBD1 | TRBJ2-1 | TRBV7-9 | TGTGCCAGCAGCCCCCAACAGGGGTCGCAGTTCTTC | CASSPQQGSQFF
NA | TRBD1 | TRBJ2-5 | TRBV7-9 | TGTGCCAGCAGCTTAAGGGGACAGGGGGAAGAGACCCAGTACTTC | CASSLRGQGEETQYF
NA | NA | TRBJ1-4 | TRBV5-1 | TGCGCCAGCAGCCCCGGGGGTGGCGACGAAAAACTGTTTTTT | CASSPGGGDEKLFF
NA | NA | TRBJ2-2 | TRBV4-1 | TGCGCCAGCAGCCAAGAGGCGGCGAACACCGGGGAGCTGTTTTTT | CASSQEAANTGELFF
NA | TRBD1 | TRBJ1-1 | TRBV30 | TGTGCCTGGAGTGTACAGGGGGCCGTAACTGAAGCTTTCTTT | CAWSVQGAVTEAFF
NA | NA | TRBJ2-7 | TRBV11-2 | TGTGCCAGCAGCGTAGGCCGGGTTACCTACGAGCAGTACTTC | CASSVGRVTYEQYF
NA | NA | TRBJ1-5 | TRBV28 | TGTGCCAGCAGGTTAGGACAGTTTAGCAATCAGCCCCAGCATTTT | CASRLGQFSNQPQHF
NA | NA | TRBJ2-3 | TRBV6-6 | TGTGCCAGCAGTTACTCGATGAGTACAGATACGCAGTATTTT | CASSYSMSTDTQYF
few | TRBD2 | TRBJ2-2 | TRBV28 | TGTGCCAGCAGTTCCGCCCGACTAGCGTGGGTCGACGAGCTGTTTTTT | CASSSARLAWVDELFF
NA | TRBD2 | TRBJ2-7 | TRBV3-1/TRBV3-2 | TGTGCCAGCAGCCAGTTAGCGGGAGGTGGGGTTTATAGCGAGCAGTACTTC | CASSQLAGGGVYSEQYF
NA | NA | TRBJ2-3 | TRBV5-1 | TGCGCCAGCAGCCCCCCCGGAGCGGTCACAGATACGCAGTATTTT | CASSPPGAVTDTQYF
NA | NA | TRBJ2-1 | TRBV12-2 | TGTGCAAGTCGCCCCGGGACTTCCCTTTACAATGAGCAGTTCTTC | CASRPGTSLYNEQFF
NA | TRBD2 | TRBJ2-3 | TRBV29-1 | TGCAGCGTGGGGGAAGGGTATAGCGGGAGCCCGATCCCCCAGTATTTT | CSVGEGYSGSPIPQYF
NA | NA | TRBJ2-5 | TRBV3-1/TRBV3-2 | TGTGCCAGCAGCCCCTTACTCTTTGAGACCCAGTACTTC | CASSPLLFETQYF
NA | NA | TRBJ1-2 | TRBV6-4 | TGTGCCAGCAGTGCGACGGGGAGGGGGTCCCATGGCTACACCTTC | CASSATGRGSHGYTF
NA | TRBD1 | TRBJ2-2 | TRBV24-1 | TGTGCCACCAGTGAGTCGACAGGGGTCACCGGGGAGCTGTTTTTT | CATSESTGVTGELFF
NA | NA | TRBJ1-3 | TRBV7-2 | TGTGCCAGCAGCTACTTTGGAAACACCATATATTTT | CASSYFGNTIYF
NA | NA | TRBJ2-3 | TRBV19 | TGTGCCAGTAGTATGGGCCCTCAGGTAGCGGCAAGCACAGATACGCAGTATTTT | CASSMGPQVAASTDTQYF
NA | NA | TRBJ2-5 | TRBV25-1 | TGTGCCAGCAGTGGGGCTGAAGGGGAATGGGAGACCCAGTACTTC | CASSGAEGEWETQYF
NA | NA | TRBJ2-1 | TRBV18 | TGTGCCAGCTCACCCACGACAGGTATCTACAATGAGCAGTTCTTC | CASSPTTGIYNEQFF
once | TRBD2 | TRBJ2-1 | TRBV2 | TGTGCCAGCAGGGCCGGTAGCGGGAGGGCCAACCATGAGCAGTTCTTC | CASRAGSGRANHEQFF